What follows is one T cell receptor (beta chain) and its context. Which antigen it targets is not known. No per-base quality is available; no much larger clone lies one base away. This sample stems from a study of siplizumab effects on memory and regulatory T cells (dated by TCRdb to between 2017 and 2020). Regarding the research as a whole: Across 7 to 9 responder-stimulator pairs, mixed lymphocyte reactions were run as pairs, about 1 with siplizumab at approximately 1 ug/mL and about 1 without drug. The study examined how the anti-CD2 antibody siplizumab affects alloreactive T-cell subsets in allogeneic mixed lymphocyte reactions built from human PBMCs.

The library was obtained by the immunoSEQ multiplex PCR assay. Roughly 9.8 x 10^4 TCR templates per sample were assayed on the deep sequencing platform. Genomic DNA extracted from sorted T cells was used for TCRbeta CDR3 sequencing. In the original analysis: The R programming language was used for clonal analysis of the TCRbeta CDR3 data. Unstimulated samples were compared with post-reaction CFSE-low samples to define alloreactive CD4+ and CD8+ clones. Regulatory or non-regulatory origin of alloreactive CD4+ clones was assigned by matching sequences to the sorted unstimulated Treg and non-Treg repertoires. The immuneACCESS repertoire file appears here via TCRdb, limited to in-frame rearrangements. These files lack a portion of the clones; in checked studies, under half of the deficit traces to unresolved V genes, and the cause of the others is not known. V, J and clone size were drawn from that table, and D and trimming were deduced from the DNA. A total of about 15,000 clones appear in this sample, over 40% of them only once. The ten largest clones add up to over 6% of the sample.

Mixed lymphocyte reaction cells were cocultured at 37°C for 6 to 7 days. Responder PBMCs were labelled with CFSE and stimulator PBMCs were labelled with Violet Dye, after which the responder and stimulator PBMCs were mixed at a 1:1 ratio. Sorted unstimulated T cells and proliferating T cells recovered from mixed lymphocyte reactions were subjected to TCRbeta CDR3 sequencing. Fresh whole blood from approximately ten HLA-typed healthy donors was used to isolate PBMCs. For TCR sequencing, responder T cells that had proliferated and were CFSE-low were FACS-sorted once the mixed lymphocyte reaction was over. Results the study describes overall, beyond this receptor: Among mappable alloreactive CD4+ clones, the Treg-derived fraction averaged approximately 72% with siplizumab versus around 27% in control reactions. Compared with memory T cells, unstimulated naive T cells appeared more diverse, and naive cells seemed to make a substantial contribution to the alloresponse. Siplizumab significantly reduced the cumulative frequency of alloreactive sequences traceable to unstimulated CD4+ memory T cells. Sequences below about 10^-5 frequency were poorly captured, so only a minor fraction of alloreactive clones could be mapped to unstimulated subsets. A naive or memory phenotype could not be assigned to roughly 75-97% of proliferating CD4+ or CD8+ clones. Whether proliferating Tregs from siplizumab cultures actually had suppressive function was not functionally confirmed.

Deletion took 7 bases off V and 4 bases off J, with a span of 15 bases between the germline ends. From its cysteine to its phenylalanine, the CDR3 spans 14 amino acids. Here the CDR3 DNA is all that survives: 42 bases in frame from base 1. CDR1 and CDR2 are read off the germline V gene as SGHTA and FQGTGA. Sequenced: CFSE-low (dividing) CD4+ T cells sorted from an allogeneic mixed lymphocyte reaction. Here the chain combines TRBV7-3 and TRBJ2-3; a tentative D call is TRBD1 (5 bases match). This TCR was sampled from a human donor in good health; the cells came from an allogeneic mixed lymphocyte reaction. Some clones in this sample may be carry-over from other donors' samples. The CDR3 protein sequence reads: CASTPRGGADTQYF. The sequenced DNA: TGTGCCAGCACTCCTAGGGGCGGCGCAGATACGCAGTATTTT.